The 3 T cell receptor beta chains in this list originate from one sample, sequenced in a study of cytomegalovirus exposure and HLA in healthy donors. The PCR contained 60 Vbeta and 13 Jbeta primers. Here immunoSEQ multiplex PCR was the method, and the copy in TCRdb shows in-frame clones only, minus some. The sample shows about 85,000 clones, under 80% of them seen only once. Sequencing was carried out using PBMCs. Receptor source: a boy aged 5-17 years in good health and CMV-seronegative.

The CDR3 DNA sequence: TGTGCCACCAGCAGAGATCGAATAGCCGGGACCTACGAGCAGTACTTC. This translates into CATSRDRIAGTYEQYF. The V gene is TRBV15, the J gene TRBJ2-7; a weak D match, TRBD2 (5 bases). The V end was cut by 0 bases, the J end by 2 bases, with 14 bases between. Germline CDR1 is LNHNV and CDR2 is YYDKDF (reference sequence). This CDR3 spans 16 amino acids.

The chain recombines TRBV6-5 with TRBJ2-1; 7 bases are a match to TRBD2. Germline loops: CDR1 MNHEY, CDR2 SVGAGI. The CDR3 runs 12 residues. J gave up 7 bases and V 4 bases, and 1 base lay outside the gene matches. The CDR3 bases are TGTGCCAGCAGTTTCGGGGGGAATGAGCAGTTCTTC. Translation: CASSFGGNEQFF.

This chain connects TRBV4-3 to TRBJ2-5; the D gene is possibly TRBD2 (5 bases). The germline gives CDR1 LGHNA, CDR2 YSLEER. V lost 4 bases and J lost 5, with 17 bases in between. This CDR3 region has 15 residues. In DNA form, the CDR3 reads TGCGCCAGCAGCCGAACAATTGAGGGTGGGGAGACCCAGTACTTC. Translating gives CASSRTIEGGETQYF.